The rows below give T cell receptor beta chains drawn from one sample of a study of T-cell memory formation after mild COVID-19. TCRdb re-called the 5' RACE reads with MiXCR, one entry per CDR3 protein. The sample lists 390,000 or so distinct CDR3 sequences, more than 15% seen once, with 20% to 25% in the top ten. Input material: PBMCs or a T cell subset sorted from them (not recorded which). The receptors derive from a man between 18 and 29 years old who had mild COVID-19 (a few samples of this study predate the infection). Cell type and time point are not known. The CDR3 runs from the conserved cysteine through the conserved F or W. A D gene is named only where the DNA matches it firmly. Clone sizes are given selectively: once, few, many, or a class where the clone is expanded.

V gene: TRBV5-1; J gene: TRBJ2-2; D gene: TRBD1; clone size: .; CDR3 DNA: TGCGCCAGCAGCTTTGGGACAGGGCCCGGGGAGCTGTTTTTT; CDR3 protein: CASSFGTGPGELFF
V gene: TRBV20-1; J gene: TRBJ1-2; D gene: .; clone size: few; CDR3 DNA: TGCAGTGCTCTCGAGACTGGCTATGGCTACACCTTC; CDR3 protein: CSALETGYGYTF
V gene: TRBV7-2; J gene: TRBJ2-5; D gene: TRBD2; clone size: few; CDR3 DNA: TGTGCCAGCAGCTACCCGGGACTAGCGGGGGGACAGGAGACCCAGTACTTC; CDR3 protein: CASSYPGLAGGQETQYF
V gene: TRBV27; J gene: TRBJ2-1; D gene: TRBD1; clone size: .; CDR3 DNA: TGTGCCAGCAGTTCGGGACAGGGTTTTGATGAGCAGTTCTTC; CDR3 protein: CASSSGQGFDEQFF
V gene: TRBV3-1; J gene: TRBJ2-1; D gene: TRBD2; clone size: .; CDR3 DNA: TGTGCCAGCAGCCACAATCCGGGGGGGAGATACAATGAGCAGTTCTTC; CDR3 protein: CASSHNPGGRYNEQFF
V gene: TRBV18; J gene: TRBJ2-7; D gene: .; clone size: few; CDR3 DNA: TGTGCCAGCTCACCTTCGGACACGCGGGAGCAGTACTTC; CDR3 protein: CASSPSDTREQYF
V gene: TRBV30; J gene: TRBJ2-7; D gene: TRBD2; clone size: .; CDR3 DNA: TGTGCCTGGAGTGCCAGCGGGAGGCCTTACGAGCAGTACTTC; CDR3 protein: CAWSASGRPYEQYF
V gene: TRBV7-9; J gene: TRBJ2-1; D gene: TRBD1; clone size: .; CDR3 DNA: TGTGCCAGCAGCTTAGGAGGTGGACAGGGGGCCAATGAGCAGTTCTTC; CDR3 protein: CASSLGGGQGANEQFF
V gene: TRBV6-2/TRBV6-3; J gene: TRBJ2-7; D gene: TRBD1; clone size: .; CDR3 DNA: TGTGCCAGCAGTTACCCGGGACAGGGACTCGACGAGCAGTACTTC; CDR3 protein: CASSYPGQGLDEQYF
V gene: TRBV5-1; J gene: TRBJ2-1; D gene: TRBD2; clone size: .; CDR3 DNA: TGCGCCAGCAGCCCGACGGTCTCTAGCGGGGGGGAATACAATGAGCAGTTCTTC; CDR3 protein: CASSPTVSSGGEYNEQFF
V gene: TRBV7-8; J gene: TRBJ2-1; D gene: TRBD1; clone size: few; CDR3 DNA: TGTGCCAGCAGCTTCCAGGGGGCGCGGTACAATGAGCAGTTCTTC; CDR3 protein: CASSFQGARYNEQFF
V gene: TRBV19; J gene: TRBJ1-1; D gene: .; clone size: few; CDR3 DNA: TGTGCCAGTTTTAGCCCGGGCACTGAAGCTTTCTTT; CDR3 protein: CASFSPGTEAFF
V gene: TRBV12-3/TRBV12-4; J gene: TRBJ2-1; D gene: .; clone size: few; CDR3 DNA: TGTGCCAGCAGTTTAACATACGGTGAGCAGTTCTTC; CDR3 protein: CASSLTYGEQFF
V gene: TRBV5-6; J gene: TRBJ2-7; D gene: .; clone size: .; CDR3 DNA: TGTGCCAGCAGCGGCCGGGACCGCTACGAGCAGTACTTC; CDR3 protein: CASSGRDRYEQYF
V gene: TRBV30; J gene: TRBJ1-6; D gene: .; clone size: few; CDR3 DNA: TGTGCCTGGAACCAAAAGGGACAAGATAATTCACCCCTCCACTTT; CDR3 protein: CAWNQKGQDNSPLHF
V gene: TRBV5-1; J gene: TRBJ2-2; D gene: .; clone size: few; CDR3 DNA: TGCGCCAGCAGCTTGGGATCCGGGGACGTGGACACCGGGGAGCTGTTTTTT; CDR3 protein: CASSLGSGDVDTGELFF
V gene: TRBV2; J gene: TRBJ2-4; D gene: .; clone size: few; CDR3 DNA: TGTGCCAGCAGTGAGACGTTCATTCAGTACTTC; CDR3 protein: CASSETFIQYF
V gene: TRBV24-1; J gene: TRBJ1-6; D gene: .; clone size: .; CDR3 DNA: TGTGCCACCAGTGTCCGGGACCGCCCCTATAATTCACCCCTCCACTTT; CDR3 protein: CATSVRDRPYNSPLHF
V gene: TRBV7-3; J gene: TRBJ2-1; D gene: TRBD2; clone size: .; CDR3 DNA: TGTGCCAGCAGCCCATTCGGTAGCGGGGGGAATGAGCAGTTCTTC; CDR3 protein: CASSPFGSGGNEQFF
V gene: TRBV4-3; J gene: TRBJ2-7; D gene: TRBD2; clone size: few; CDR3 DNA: TGCGCCAGCAGCCAAGATGGGGTGGGCGAGCGGGGGGGCATCGAGCAGTACTTC; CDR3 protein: CASSQDGVGERGGIEQYF
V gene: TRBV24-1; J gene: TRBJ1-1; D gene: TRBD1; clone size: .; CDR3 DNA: TGTGCCACCCCAGGGGGACCTGAAGCTTTCTTT; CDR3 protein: CATPGGPEAFF
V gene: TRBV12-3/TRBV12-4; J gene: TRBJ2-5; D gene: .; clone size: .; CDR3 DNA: TGTGCCAGCAGTTTAGGTAGCGGAGTGGGCGAGGAGACCCAGTACTTC; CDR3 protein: CASSLGSGVGEETQYF
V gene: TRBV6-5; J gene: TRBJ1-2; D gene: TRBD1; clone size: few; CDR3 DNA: TGTGCCAGCAGTTACTCGAAGGGGGCCTTTTATGGCTACACCTTC; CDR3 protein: CASSYSKGAFYGYTF
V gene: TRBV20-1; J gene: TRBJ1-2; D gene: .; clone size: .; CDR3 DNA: TGCAGTGCTAGTGATCGTGGACGGTACTATGGCTACACCTTC; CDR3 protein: CSASDRGRYYGYTF
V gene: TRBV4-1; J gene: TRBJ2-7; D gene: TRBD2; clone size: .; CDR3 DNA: TGCGCCAGCAGGCAATTCAGCGGGGGGGCCTACGAGCAGTACTTC; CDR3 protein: CASRQFSGGAYEQYF
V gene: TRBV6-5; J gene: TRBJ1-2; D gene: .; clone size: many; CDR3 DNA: TGTGCCAGCAGCCGCAATCCTGTGGGGGGGGGCTACACCTTC; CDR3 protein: CASSRNPVGGGYTF
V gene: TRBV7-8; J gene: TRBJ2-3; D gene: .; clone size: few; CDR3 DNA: TGTGCCAGCAGCTTAGCCAGGGGACTATCTCCCACAGATACGCAGTATTTT; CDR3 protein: CASSLARGLSPTDTQYF
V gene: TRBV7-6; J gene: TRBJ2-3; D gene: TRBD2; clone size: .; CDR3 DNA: TGTGCCAGCAGCTTAGGCCAGCCGGGGAGGGCAGATACGCAGTATTTT; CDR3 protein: CASSLGQPGRADTQYF
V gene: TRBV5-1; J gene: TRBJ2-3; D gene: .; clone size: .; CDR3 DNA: TGCGCCAGCAGCTTGGCGGAAGATACGCAGTATTTT; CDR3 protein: CASSLAEDTQYF
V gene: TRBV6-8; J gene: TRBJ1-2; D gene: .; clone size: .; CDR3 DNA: TGTGCCAGCAGCGTATATGGCTACACCTTC; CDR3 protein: CASSVYGYTF
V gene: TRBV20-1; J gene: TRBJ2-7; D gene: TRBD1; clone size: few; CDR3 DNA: TGCAGTGCCCCATTCACCGGGACAGGGGTCGAGCAGTACTTC; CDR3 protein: CSAPFTGTGVEQYF